The clone carrying this T cell receptor beta chain was observed a handful of times. Its antigen is still unknown. Every bit of the isolated RNA underwent reverse transcription, so sequencing read expressed TCRB transcripts. Profiled with immunoSEQ multiplex PCR; TCRdb holds only in-frame clones, not every one. The sample holds about 340,000 clones, approximately 10% seen once. Germline lookup yields CDR1 SEHNR and CDR2 FQNEAQ (reference sequence). This CDR3 comprises 15 residues. Trimming cost V 6 bases and J 5 bases; bases outside gene matches: 9. This record belongs to a study of beta chain features in type 1 diabetes. In the study overall: When patients were set against healthy donors, age, gender and cell yields were similar. Overall study results and limits: Diminished insertions and augmented deletions at VDJ junctions characterized type 1 diabetes patients. Patients with Type 1 diabetes showed moderately but significantly shorter TCRB CDR3s in all four CD4+ subsets. Researchers reported that naive, central memory and Treg TCRB repertoires appeared more similar in patients than in healthy donors.

Cell sorting via CD45RO/CCR7/CD25/CD127/CD95/CD27 was performed to obtain CD4+ naive, central memory, regulatory and stem cell-like memory cells. The sequence was obtained from a man aged 30 to 39 with type 1 diabetes. The sequenced material came from central memory CD4+ T cells from blood. The V gene is TRBV7-9, the J gene TRBJ2-7, with 11 bases matching TRBD1. The CDR3 nucleotides read TGTGCCAGCAGAAAGGACAGGGGGCGCTTTCACGAGCAGTACTTC. As protein: CASRKDRGRFHEQYF.